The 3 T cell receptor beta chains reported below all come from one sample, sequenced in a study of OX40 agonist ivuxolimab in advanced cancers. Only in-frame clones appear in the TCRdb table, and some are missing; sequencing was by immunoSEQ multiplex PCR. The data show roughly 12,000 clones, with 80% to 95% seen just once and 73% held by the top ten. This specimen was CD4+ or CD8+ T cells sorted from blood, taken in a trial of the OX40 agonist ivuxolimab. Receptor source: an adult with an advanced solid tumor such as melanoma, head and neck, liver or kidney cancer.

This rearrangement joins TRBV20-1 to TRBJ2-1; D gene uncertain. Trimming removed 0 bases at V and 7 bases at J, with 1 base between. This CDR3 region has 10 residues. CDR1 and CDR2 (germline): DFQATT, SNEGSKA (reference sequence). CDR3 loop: CSARENEQFF. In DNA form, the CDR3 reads TGCAGTGCTAGAGAGAATGAGCAGTTCTTC.

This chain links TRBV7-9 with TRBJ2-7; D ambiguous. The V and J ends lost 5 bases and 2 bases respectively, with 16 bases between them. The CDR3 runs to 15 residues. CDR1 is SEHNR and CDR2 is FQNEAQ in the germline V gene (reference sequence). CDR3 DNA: TGTGCCAGCAGCCCCTCGGCGGTAGGAACCTACGAGCAGTACTTC. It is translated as CASSPSAVGTYEQYF.

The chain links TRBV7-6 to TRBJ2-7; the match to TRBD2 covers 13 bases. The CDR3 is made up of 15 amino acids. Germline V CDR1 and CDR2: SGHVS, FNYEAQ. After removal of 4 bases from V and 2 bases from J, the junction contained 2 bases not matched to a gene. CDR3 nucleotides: TGTGCCAGCAGCTCCGGACTAGCGGGGGCCTACGAGCAGTACTTC. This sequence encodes CASSSGLAGAYEQYF. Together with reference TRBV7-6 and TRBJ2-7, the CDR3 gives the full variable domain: GAGVSQSPRYKVTKRGQDVALRCDPISGHVSLYWYRQALGQGPEFLTYFNYEAQQDKSGLPNDRFSAERPEGSISTLTIQRTEQRDSAMYRCASSSGLAGAYEQYFGPGTRLTVT.